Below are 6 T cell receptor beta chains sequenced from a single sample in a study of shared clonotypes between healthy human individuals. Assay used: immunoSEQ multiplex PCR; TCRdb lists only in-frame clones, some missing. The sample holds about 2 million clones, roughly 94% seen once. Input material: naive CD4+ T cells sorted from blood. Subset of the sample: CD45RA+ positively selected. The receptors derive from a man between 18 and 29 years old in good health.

DNA for the CDR3: TGTGCCAGCAGCTTGGAGGCCCTGACGGCTTTCTTT. Translation gives CASSLEALTAFF. J is TRBJ1-1 and V is TRBV5-5; D gene uncertain. Germline CDR1 is SGHKS and CDR2 is YYEKEE (reference sequence). V was trimmed by 0 bases and J by 11 bases, leaving 11 bases between them. The CDR3 runs 12 residues.

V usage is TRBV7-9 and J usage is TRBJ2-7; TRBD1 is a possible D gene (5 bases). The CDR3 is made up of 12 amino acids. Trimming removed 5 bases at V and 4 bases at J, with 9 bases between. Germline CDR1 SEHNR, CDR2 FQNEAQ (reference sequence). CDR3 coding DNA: TGTGCCAGCAGCCCCCCAGGGTACGAGCAGTACTTC. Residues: CASSPPGYEQYF.

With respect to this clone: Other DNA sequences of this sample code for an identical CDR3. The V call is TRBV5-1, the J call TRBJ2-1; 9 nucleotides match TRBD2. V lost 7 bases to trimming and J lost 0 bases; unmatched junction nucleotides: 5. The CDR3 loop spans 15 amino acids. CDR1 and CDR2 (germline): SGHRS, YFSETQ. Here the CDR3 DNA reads TGCGCCAGCTCTCTAGCGGGGAGCTCCTACAATGAGCAGTTCTTC. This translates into CASSLAGSSYNEQFF.

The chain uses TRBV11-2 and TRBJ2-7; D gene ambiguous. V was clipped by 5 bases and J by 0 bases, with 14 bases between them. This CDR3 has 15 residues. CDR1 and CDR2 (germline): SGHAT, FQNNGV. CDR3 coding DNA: TGTGCCAGCAGCCCGAGTGGTACATACTCCTACGAGCAGTACTTC. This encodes CASSPSGTYSYEQYF.

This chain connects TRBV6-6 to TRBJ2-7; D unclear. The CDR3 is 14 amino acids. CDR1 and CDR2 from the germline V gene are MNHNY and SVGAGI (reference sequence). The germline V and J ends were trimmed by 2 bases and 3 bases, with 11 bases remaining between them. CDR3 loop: CASSYVGSLYEQYF. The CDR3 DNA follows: TGTGCCAGCAGTTACGTAGGCAGCCTCTACGAGCAGTACTTC.

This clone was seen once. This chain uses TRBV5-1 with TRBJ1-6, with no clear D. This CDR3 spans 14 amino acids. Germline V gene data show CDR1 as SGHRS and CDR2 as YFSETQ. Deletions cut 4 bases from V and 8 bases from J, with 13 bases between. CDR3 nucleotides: TGCGCCAGCAGCCGGCAGACCCCGGATTCACCCCTCCACTTT. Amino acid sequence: CASSRQTPDSPLHF.